This TCR beta chain was sequenced for a study of CD8+CD57+ T cells in acquired aplastic anemia. On the study more broadly: The sorted CD4+ and CD8+ cells yielded an average approximately 3.3 ug of DNA.

All sequencing subjects had displayed CD8+CD57+ cell expansion on flow cytometry. The CDR3 is 14 residues long. Per germline, CDR1 SSHAT and CDR2 FNYEAQ (reference sequence). The use of genomic DNA as template underpinned the TCR beta VDJ and CDR3 profiling. TCRdb passed the reads through MiXCR, listing each CDR3 protein once. The data contain around 200,000 distinct CDR3 sequences, roughly 50% of them singletons. This clonotype came up many times. At one end the junction does not follow the germline gene, possibly because of a read error. The specimen sequenced was sorted CD4+, CD8+, or CD8+CD57+ T cells (not recorded which) from PBMCs. The source of this sequence is a human donor with aplastic anemia. The genes are TRBV7-7 and TRBJ2-5, with D possibly TRBD1 on 6 matching bases. The CDR3 DNA sequence: TGTGCTAGCAGCGCCACAGGGATTCAAGAGACCCAGTACTTC. Amino acid sequence: CASSATGIQETQYF.